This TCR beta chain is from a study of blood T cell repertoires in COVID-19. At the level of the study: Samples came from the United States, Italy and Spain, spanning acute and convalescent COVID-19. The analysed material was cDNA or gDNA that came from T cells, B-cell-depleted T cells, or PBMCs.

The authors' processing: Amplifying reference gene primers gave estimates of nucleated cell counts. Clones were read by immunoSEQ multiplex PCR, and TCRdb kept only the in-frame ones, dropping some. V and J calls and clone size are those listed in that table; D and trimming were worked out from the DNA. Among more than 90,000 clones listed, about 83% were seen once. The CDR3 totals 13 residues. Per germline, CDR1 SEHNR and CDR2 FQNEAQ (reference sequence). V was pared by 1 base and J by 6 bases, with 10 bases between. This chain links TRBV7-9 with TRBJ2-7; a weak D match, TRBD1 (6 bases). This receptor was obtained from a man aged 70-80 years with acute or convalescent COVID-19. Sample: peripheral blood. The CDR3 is CASSLETGSEQYF. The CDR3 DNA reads TGTGCCAGCAGCTTAGAGACAGGATCCGAGCAGTACTTC.